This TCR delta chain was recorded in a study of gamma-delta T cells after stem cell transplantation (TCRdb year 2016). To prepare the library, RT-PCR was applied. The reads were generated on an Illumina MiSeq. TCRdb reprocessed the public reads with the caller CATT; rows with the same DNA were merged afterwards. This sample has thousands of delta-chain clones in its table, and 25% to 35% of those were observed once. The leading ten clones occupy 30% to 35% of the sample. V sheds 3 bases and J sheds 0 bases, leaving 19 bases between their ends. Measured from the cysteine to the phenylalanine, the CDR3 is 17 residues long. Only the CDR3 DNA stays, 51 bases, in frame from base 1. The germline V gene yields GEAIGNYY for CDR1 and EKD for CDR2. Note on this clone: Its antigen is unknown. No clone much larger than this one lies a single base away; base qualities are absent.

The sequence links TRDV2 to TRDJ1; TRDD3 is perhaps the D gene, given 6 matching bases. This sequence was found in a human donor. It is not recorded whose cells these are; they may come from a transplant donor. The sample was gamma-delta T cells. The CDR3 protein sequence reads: CACDPVGGATYTDKLIF. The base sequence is TGTGCCTGTGACCCAGTGGGGGGGGCGACGTACACCGATAAACTCATCTTT.